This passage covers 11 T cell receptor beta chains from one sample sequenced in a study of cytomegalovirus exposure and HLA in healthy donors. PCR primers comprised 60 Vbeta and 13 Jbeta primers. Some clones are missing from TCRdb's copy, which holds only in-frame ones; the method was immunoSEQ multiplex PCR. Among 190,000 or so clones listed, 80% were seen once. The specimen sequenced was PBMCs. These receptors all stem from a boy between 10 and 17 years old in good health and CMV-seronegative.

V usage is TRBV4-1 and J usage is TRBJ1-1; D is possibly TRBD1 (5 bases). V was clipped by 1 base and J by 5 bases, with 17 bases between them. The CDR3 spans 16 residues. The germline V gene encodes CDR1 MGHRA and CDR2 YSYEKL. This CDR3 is CASSQVRGGDGTEAFF. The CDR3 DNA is TGCGCCAGCAGCCAAGTTCGGGGGGGTGATGGGACTGAAGCTTTCTTT.

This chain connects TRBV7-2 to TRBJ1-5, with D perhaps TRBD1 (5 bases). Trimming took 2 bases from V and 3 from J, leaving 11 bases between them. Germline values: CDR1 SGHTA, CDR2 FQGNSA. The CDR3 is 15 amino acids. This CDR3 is CASSLRQGNNQPQHF. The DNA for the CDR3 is TGTGCCAGCAGCTTAAGGCAGGGAAACAATCAGCCCCAGCATTTT.

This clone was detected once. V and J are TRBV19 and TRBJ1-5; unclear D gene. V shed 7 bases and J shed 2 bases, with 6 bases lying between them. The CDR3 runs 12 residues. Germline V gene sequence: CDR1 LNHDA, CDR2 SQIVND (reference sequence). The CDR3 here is CASNHGNQPQHF. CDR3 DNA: TGTGCCAGTAATCATGGCAATCAGCCCCAGCATTTT.

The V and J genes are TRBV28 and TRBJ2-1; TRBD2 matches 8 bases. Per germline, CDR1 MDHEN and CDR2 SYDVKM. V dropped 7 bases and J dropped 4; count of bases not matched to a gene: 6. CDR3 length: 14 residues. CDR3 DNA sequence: TGTGCCAGCAAAGGGGAGCGGGAGTACAATGAGCAGTTCTTC. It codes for CASKGEREYNEQFF.

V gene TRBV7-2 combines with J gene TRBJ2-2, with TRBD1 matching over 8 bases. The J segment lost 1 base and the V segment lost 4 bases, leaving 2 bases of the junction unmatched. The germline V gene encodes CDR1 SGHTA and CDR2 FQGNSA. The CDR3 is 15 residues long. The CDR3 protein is CASSSGQGNTGELFF. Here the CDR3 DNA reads TGTGCCAGCAGCTCCGGACAGGGGAACACCGGGGAGCTGTTTTTT.

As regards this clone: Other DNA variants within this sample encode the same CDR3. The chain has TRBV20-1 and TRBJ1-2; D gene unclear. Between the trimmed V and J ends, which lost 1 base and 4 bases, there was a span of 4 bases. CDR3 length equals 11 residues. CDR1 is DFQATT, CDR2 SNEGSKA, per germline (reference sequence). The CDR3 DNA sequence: TGCAGTGCTAGAGGTAGCTATGGCTACACCTTC. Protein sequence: CSARGSYGYTF.

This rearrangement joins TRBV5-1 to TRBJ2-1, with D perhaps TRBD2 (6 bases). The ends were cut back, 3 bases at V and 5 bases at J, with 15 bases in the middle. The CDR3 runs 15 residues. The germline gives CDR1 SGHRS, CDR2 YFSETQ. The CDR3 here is CASSSSVAADNEQFF. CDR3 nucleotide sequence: TGCGCCAGCAGCTCCTCAGTAGCGGCTGACAATGAGCAGTTCTTC.

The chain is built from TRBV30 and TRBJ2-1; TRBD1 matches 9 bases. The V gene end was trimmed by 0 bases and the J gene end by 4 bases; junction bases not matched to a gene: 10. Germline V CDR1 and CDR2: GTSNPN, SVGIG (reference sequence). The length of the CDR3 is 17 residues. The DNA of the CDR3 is TGTGCCTGGAGTGTCGGTCCGGGACAGGGAACTTACAATGAGCAGTTCTTC. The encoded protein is CAWSVGPGQGTYNEQFF.

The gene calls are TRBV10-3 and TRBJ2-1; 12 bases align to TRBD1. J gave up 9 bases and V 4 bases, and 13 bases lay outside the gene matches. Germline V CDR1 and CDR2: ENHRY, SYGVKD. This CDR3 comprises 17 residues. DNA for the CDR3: TGTGCCATCAGTGCTGAATGGGGACAGGGGGCGGATAGTGAGCAGTTCTTC. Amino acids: CAISAEWGQGADSEQFF.

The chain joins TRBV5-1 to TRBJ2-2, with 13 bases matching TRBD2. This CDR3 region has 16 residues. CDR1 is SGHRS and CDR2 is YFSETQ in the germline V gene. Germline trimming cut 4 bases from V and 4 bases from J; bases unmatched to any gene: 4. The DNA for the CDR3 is TGCGCCAGCAGCATTCGACTAGCGGGAGGCACCGGGGAGCTGTTTTTT. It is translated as CASSIRLAGGTGELFF.

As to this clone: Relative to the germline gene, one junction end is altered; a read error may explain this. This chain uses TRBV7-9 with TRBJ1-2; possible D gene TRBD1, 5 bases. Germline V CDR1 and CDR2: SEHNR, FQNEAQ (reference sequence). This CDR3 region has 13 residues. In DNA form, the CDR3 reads TGTGCCAGCACCTTAGGACAAGTCTATGGCTACACCTTC. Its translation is CASTLGQVYGYTF.